This entry concerns a single TCR beta chain. The source of the sample is a study of technical replicates of blood from a few donors. CDR1 SGHNT and CDR2 YYREEE come from the germline V gene (reference sequence). The length of the CDR3 is 15 residues. V shed 1 base and J 7 bases; nucleotides not matched to a gene: 3. TCRdb's copy holds only in-frame clones and misses some; the assay was immunoSEQ multiplex PCR. The sample contains roughly 90,000 clones, approximately 94% of which appear only once. The chain combines TRBV5-4 with TRBJ2-2; 11 bases match TRBD2. Sequenced: T cells isolated from PBMCs. This clonotype was sampled from a human donor in good health. CDR3 coding DNA: TGTGCCAGCAGCTTGACTAGCGGGAGCGACGGGGAGCTGTTTTTT. Protein sequence: CASSLTSGSDGELFF.